These T cell receptor beta chains were read from a single sample in a study of T cell responses to AZD1222 COVID-19 vaccine. Here immunoSEQ multiplex PCR was the method, and the copy in TCRdb shows in-frame clones only, minus some. The table includes 150,000 to 200,000 clones, roughly 92% detected once. The sample consisted of peripheral blood, taken on day 0 of AZD1222 vaccination. Receptors originate from an adult in good health. Each CDR3 is given with its conserved first and last residue. Size tells how often a clone was seen (once, few, many) or the class of an expanded clone, and some rows leave it out.

CDR3 | size | V
CASSHGTGANYGYTF | . | TRBV7-8
CASSIVIGLAWNEQFF | . | TRBV19
CASSLAGTDSPLHF | . | TRBV7-3
CASRGGEQPQHF | . | TRBV25-1
CASRGQRGQGTEAFF | . | TRBV2
CASSRRTGENEKLFF | . | TRBV7-2
CSVDRRDRVLNYGYTF | . | TRBV29-1
CASSSNRESKYF | . | TRBV28
CASSWRQNTGELFF | . | TRBV7-9
CASRYDSYEQYF | . | TRBV6-5
CASGLQSNQPQHF | once | TRBV12-5
CASSLSQGRIGTEAFF | . | TRBV5-4
CASSAFRAGAYNEQFF | . | TRBV11-3
CASSPGTSGYTQYF | . | TRBV5-1
CASSPSLAGATDTQYF | . | TRBV5-1
CASSFLGDSGNTIYF | . | TRBV5-1
CASSPGTQGSREQFF | . | TRBV5-1
CASSLTSGQGHIQYF | . | TRBV27
CASSLYNEQFF | . | TRBV3-1/TRBV3-2
CAISESAGANEKLFF | once | TRBV10-3
CASSQDQASQRRNQPQHF | . | TRBV4-1
CASKLAADGLYNEQFF | . | TRBV5-1
CAWDRGPSTEAFF | . | TRBV30
CASSLGAWGNQPQHF | few | TRBV7-6
CASLSDSGGRGTGELFF | . | TRBV5-1
CAWGLGPGNEQFF | . | TRBV30
CATSREWRQGSRTDTQYF | . | TRBV15
CASSMSRLDRQETQYF | . | TRBV19
CASSVSGGGEQYF | . | TRBV9
CASSLEFPGGRAFF | . | TRBV11-2
CASSRGGGGDAGTEAFF | few | TRBV5-4
CASSPGRPIPNYGYTF | . | TRBV5-4
CASSLLGYNEQFF | . | TRBV7-3
CASSLGYEAFF | . | TRBV12-3/TRBV12-4
CASSKFRTDTQYF | . | TRBV12-3/TRBV12-4
CASSEGPHGTQYF | . | TRBV10-2
CATRDRGPLSGSPLHF | . | TRBV19
CAWSARTGLYNSPLHF | . | TRBV30
CASSLAGPTGELFF | . | TRBV11-3